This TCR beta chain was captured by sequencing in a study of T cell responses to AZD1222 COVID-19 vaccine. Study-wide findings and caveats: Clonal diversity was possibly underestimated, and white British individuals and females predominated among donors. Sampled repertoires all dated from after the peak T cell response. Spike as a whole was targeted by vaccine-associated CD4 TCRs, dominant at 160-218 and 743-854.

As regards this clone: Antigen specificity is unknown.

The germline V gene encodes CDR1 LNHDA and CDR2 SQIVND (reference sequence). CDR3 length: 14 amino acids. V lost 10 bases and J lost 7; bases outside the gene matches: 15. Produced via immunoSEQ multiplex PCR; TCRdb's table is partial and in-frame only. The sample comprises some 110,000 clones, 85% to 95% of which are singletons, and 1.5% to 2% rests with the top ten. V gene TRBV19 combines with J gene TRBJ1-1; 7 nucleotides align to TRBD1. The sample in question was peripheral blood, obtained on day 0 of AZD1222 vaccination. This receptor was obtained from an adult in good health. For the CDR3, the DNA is TGTGCCACCACAAGACAGGGTGGTTACGGTGAAGCTTTCTTT. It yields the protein CATTRQGGYGEAFF.